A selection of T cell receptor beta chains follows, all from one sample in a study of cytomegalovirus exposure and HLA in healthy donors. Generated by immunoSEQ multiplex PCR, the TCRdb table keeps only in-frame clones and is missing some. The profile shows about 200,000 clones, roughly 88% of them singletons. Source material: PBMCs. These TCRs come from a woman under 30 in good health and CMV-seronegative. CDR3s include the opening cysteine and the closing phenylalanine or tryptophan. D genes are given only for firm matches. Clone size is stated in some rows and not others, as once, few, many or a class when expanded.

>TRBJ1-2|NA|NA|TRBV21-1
CASSKWRMTGANYGYTF
TGTGCCAGCAGCAAATGGCGAATGACAGGAGCTAACTATGGCTACACCTTC
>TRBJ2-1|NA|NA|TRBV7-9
CASSSFRGRGGEQFF
TGTGCCAGCAGCTCCTTTAGGGGGCGGGGCGGAGAGCAGTTCTTC
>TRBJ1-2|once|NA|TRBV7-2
CASSLAIGVYGYTF
TGTGCCAGCAGCTTAGCGATTGGAGTTTATGGCTACACCTTC
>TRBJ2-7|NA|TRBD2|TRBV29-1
CSVGGLTSGNYEQYF
TGCAGCGTTGGGGGATTGACTAGCGGGAACTACGAGCAGTACTTC
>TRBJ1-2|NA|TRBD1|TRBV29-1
CSVETVQGTYGYTF
TGCAGCGTGGAAACCGTACAGGGGACCTATGGCTACACCTTC
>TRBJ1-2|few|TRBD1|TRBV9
CASSVGQDYGYTF
TGTGCCAGCAGCGTGGGACAGGACTATGGCTACACCTTC
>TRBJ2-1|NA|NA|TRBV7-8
CASSQLLYPFEGEQFF
TGTGCCAGCAGCCAGCTTTTGTATCCTTTCGAGGGTGAGCAGTTCTTC
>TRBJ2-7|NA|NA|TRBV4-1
CASSQDSTGDLFYEQYF
TGCGCCAGCAGCCAAGACTCAACGGGGGACTTATTCTACGAGCAGTACTTC
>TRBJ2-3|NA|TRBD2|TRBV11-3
CASSSGAGMSDTQYF
TGTGCCAGCAGCTCAGGAGCGGGAATGTCAGATACGCAGTATTTT
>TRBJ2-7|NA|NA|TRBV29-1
CSVGGPGGASYEQYF
TGCAGCGTTGGCGGCCCTGGGGGGGCTTCCTACGAGCAGTACTTC
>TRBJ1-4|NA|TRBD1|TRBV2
CASMTDREKKLFF
TGTGCCAGCATGACGGACAGGGAGAAAAAACTGTTTTTT
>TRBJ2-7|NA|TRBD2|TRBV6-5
CASSYRREEPYEQYF
TGTGCCAGCAGTTACCGGCGGGAGGAGCCCTACGAGCAGTACTTC
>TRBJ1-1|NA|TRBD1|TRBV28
CASSRTGGANPEAFF
TGTGCCAGCAGCAGGACAGGGGGCGCGAATCCTGAAGCTTTCTTT
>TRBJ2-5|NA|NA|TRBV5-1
CASSFRQAQETQYF
TGCGCCAGCAGCTTTCGGCAGGCCCAAGAGACCCAGTACTTC
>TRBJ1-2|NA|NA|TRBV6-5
CASSYNRATHYGYTF
TGTGCCAGCAGTTACAACAGGGCAACACACTATGGCTACACCTTC
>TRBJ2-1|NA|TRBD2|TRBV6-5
CASSPTSEGEQFF
TGTGCCAGCAGCCCGACTAGCGAGGGTGAGCAGTTCTTC
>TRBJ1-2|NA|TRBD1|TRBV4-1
CASSQVLKGALGANYGYTF
TGCGCCAGCAGCCAAGTCCTCAAGGGGGCGCTTGGGGCCAACTATGGCTACACCTTC
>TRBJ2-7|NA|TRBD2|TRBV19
CASAQTSGSFAYEQYF
TGTGCCAGTGCCCAGACTAGCGGGAGCTTCGCCTACGAGCAGTACTTC
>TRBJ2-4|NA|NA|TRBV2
CASSETGFGGSDIQYF
TGTGCCAGCAGTGAAACTGGGTTCGGAGGGAGTGACATTCAGTACTTC
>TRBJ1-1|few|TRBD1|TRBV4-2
CASSQGQGAMNTEAFF
TGTGCCAGCAGCCAAGGGCAGGGGGCAATGAACACTGAAGCTTTCTTT
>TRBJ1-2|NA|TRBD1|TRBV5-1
CASSARGRGSGYTF
TGCGCCAGCAGCGCTCGCGGCAGGGGGTCGGGCTACACCTTC
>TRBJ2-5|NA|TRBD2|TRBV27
CASSSSPGGLETQYF
TGTGCCAGCAGTTCGAGCCCGGGAGGGCTCGAGACCCAGTACTTC
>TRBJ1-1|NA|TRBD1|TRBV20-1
CSATGSTEAFF
TGCAGTGCGACAGGGAGCACTGAAGCTTTCTTT
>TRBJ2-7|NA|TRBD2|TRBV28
CASSPRPRGRRAEQYF
TGTGCCAGCAGTCCCCGGCCGCGGGGGAGGAGGGCCGAGCAGTACTTC
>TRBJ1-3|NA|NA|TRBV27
CASRKQGRAGNTIYF
TGTGCCAGCAGAAAACAGGGAAGAGCTGGAAACACCATATATTTT
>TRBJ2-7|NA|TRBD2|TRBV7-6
CASSPDVSGSLREQYF
TGTGCCAGCAGCCCCGACGTTAGCGGGAGTCTCCGCGAGCAGTACTTC
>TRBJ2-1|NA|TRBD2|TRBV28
CASSPPGGRALNEQFF
TGTGCCAGCAGTCCCCCGGGCGGGAGGGCCTTGAATGAGCAGTTCTTC
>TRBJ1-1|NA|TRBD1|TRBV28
CASPSGQGRVNTEAFF
TGTGCCAGCCCTTCGGGACAGGGGCGAGTGAACACTGAAGCTTTCTTT
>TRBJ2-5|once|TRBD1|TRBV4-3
CASSRANRGPQETQYF
TGCGCCAGCAGCCGGGCAAACAGGGGGCCACAAGAGACCCAGTACTTC
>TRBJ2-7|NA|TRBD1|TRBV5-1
CASSLSGGQYEQYF
TGCGCCAGCAGCTTGTCAGGGGGCCAGTACGAGCAGTACTTC
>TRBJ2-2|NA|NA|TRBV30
CAWSRRSGLSTGELFF
TGTGCCTGGAGTAGGCGGAGCGGGTTGAGCACCGGGGAGCTGTTTTTT
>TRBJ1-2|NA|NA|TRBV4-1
CASSQGWVGANYGYTF
TGCGCCAGCAGCCAAGGATGGGTAGGGGCTAACTATGGCTACACCTTC
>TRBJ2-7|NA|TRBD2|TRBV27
CASRVLAGAYEQYF
TGTGCCAGCAGAGTACTAGCGGGAGCGTACGAGCAGTACTTC
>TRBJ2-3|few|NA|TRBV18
CASSPYTDTQYF
TGTGCCAGCTCACCGTACACAGATACGCAGTATTTT
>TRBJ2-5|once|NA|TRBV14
CASSHRRFGETQYF
TGTGCCAGCAGCCACCGGAGATTCGGGGAGACCCAGTACTTC
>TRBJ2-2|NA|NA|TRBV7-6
CASSTYAFTGELFF
TGTGCCAGCAGCACCTATGCTTTTACCGGGGAGCTGTTTTTT
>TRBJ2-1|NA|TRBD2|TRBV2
CASSPGLAGGPPYNEQFF
TGTGCCAGCAGTCCGGGACTAGCGGGAGGACCCCCCTACAATGAGCAGTTCTTC
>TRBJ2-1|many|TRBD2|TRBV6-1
CATLNLAGVNEQFF
TGTGCCACCCTGAATCTAGCGGGAGTAAATGAGCAGTTCTTC
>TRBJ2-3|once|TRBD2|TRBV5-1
CASSVTSGTDTQYF
TGCGCCAGCAGCGTCACTAGCGGCACAGATACGCAGTATTTT
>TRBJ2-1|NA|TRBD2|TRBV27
CASRIAGVSYNEQFF
TGTGCCAGCAGAATAGCGGGAGTTAGCTACAATGAGCAGTTCTTC
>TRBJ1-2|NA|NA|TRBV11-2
CASSFSVNYGYTF
TGTGCCAGCAGCTTCTCAGTTAACTATGGCTACACCTTC
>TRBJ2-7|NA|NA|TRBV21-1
CASSKDPLWGDEQYF
TGTGCCAGCAGCAAAGACCCCCTCTGGGGGGACGAGCAGTACTTC
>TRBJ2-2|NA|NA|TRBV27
CATRDGLTGDHGELFF
TGTGCCACACGGGACGGGTTGACGGGAGACCACGGGGAGCTGTTTTTT
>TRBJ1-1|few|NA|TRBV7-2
CASSLTLNTEAFF
TGTGCCAGCAGCTTGACATTAAACACTGAAGCTTTCTTT
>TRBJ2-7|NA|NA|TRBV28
CASSSGTLSREQYF
TGTGCCAGCAGTTCTGGGACTTTAAGCCGGGAGCAGTACTTC
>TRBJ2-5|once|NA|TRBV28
CASSFWRASETQYF
TGTGCCAGCAGTTTTTGGAGGGCCTCAGAGACCCAGTACTTC